In its sample, the clone carrying this T cell receptor (beta chain) ranks as medium-sized. Its antigen is not known. There are 15 residues in the CDR3. Per germline, CDR1 MNHEY and CDR2 SMNVEV (reference sequence). V was clipped by 6 bases and J by 5 bases; unmatched bases: 12. The method was immunoSEQ multiplex PCR; TCRdb's version includes in-frame clones alone and lacks a portion of them. The sample has tens of thousands of clones; roughly 84% are singletons. This sample was taken from a study of monozygotic twins with cystic fibrosis. Study-level results: V usage most resembled the co-twin in 13 of 16 pairs. No link emerged between shared CDR3 counts and age, concordance or severity.

The sequence was obtained from a girl aged 2 to 10 with cystic fibrosis. Input material: blood. The J gene is TRBJ1-2, the V gene TRBV27, with 7 bases aligning to TRBD1. CDR3 sequence (DNA): TGTGCCAGCAGGGGGCCGGGACAGACACCATATGGCTACACCTTC. Translated: CASRGPGQTPYGYTF.